This TCR beta chain was obtained from a study of T cell responses to AZD1222 COVID-19 vaccine. Data came from immunoSEQ multiplex PCR; TCRdb stores just in-frame clones and leaves some out. The sample gives tens of thousands of clones, 90% of which show up once; roughly 4.2% is in the top ten. This CDR3 comprises 15 residues. Per the germline V gene, CDR1 is SGDLS and CDR2 is YYNGEE. Trimming pared 7 bases from V and 7 bases from J, leaving 21 bases between. Sequencing was performed on peripheral blood, taken on day 0 of AZD1222 vaccination. The gene calls are TRBV9 and TRBJ2-1, with D tentatively TRBD1 (6 bases). The sequence was obtained from an adult in good health. CDR3: CASETGAFPPNEQFF. DNA of the CDR3: TGTGCCAGCGAGACAGGCGCATTCCCACCGAATGAGCAGTTCTTC.